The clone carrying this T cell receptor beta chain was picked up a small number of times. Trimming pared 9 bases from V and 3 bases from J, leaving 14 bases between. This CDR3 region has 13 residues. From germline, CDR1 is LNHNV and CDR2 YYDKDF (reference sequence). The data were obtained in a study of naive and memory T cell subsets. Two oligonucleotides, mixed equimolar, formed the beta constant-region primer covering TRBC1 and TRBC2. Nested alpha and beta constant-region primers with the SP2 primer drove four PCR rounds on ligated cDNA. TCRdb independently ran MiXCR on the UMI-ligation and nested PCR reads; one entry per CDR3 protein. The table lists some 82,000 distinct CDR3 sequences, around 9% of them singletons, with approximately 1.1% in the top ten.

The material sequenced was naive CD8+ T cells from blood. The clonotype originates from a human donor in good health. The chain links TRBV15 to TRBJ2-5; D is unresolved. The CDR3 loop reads CATGLGNEETQYF. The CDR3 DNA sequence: TGTGCCACGGGTTTAGGGAACGAAGAGACCCAGTACTTC.